Listed here are 22 T cell receptor beta chains from one sample, sequenced in a study of shared clonotypes between healthy human individuals. CD45RO-negative CD8 cells positively selected for CCR7 made up the naive population, which excluded terminally differentiated effector memory CD45RA+ cells. Sequenced by immunoSEQ multiplex PCR; TCRdb stores in-frame clones only, minus some. The data contain around 600,000 clones, roughly 98% of them singletons. The sample taken for sequencing was naive CD8+ T cells sorted from blood. These receptors were obtained from a man aged 30-40 years in good health.

The chain combines TRBV7-9 with TRBJ1-4; a possible D gene is TRBD1 (5 bases). Germline V lookup: CDR1 SEHNR, CDR2 FQNEAQ (reference sequence). V was trimmed by 3 bases and J by 4 bases, leaving 18 bases between them. The CDR3 extends over 17 amino acids. The CDR3 loop reads CASSFFGTGDRNEKLFF. The CDR3 DNA is TGTGCCAGCAGCTTTTTTGGGACCGGAGACCGTAATGAAAAACTGTTTTTT. Together with reference TRBV7-9 and TRBJ1-4, the CDR3 gives the full variable domain: DTGVSQNPRHKITKRGQNVTFRCDPISEHNRLYWYRQTLGQGPEFLTYFQNEAQLEKSRLLSDRFSAERPKGSFSTLEIQRTEQGDSAMYLCASSFFGTGDRNEKLFFGSGTQLSVL.

J is TRBJ2-1 and V is TRBV27; 7 bases line up with TRBD1. The trim removed 5 bases at V and 14 bases at J, leaving 12 bases unmatched. The CDR3 extends over 13 amino acids. CDR1 and CDR2 (germline): MNHEY, SMNVEV (reference sequence). CDR3 DNA: TGTGCCAGCAGTCCGATACACAGGGGTGTCGAGTTCTTC. This encodes CASSPIHRGVEFF.

This chain uses TRBV18 with TRBJ2-1; 13 bases fit TRBD2. CDR1 and CDR2 from the germline V gene are KGHSH and LQKENI. CDR3 size: 16 residues. J gave up 5 bases and V 3 bases, and 4 bases lay outside the gene matches. This CDR3 is CASSPGTSGTNNEQFF. In nucleotides, the CDR3 is TGTGCCAGCTCACCTGGGACTAGCGGGACTAACAATGAGCAGTTCTTC.

The rearrangement uses TRBV7-8 and TRBJ1-1; D is uncertain. Germline CDR1 is SGHVS and CDR2 is FQNEAQ. This CDR3 contains 13 residues. V was pared by 1 base and J by 7 bases, with 10 bases between. The CDR3 is CASSLVVVGEAFF. CDR3 nucleotide sequence: TGTGCCAGCAGCTTAGTTGTGGTGGGTGAAGCTTTCTTT.

The chain combines TRBV5-1 with TRBJ2-2; TRBD1 might be the D (5 bases). The CDR3 contains 15 residues. Germline V gene sequence: CDR1 SGHRS, CDR2 YFSETQ. The V end was cut by 4 bases, the J end by 4 bases, with 14 bases between. The CDR3 is CASSPTTVATGELFF. For the CDR3, the DNA is TGCGCCAGCAGCCCAACGACAGTTGCCACCGGGGAGCTGTTTTTT.

The CDR3 here is CASRGLAVSTDTQYF. The CDR3 DNA sequence: TGTGCCAGCAGGGGACTAGCGGTTAGCACAGATACGCAGTATTTT. The V call is TRBV6-1, the J call TRBJ2-3, with TRBD2 identical over 11 bases. The CDR3 consists of 15 residues. Germline lookup yields CDR1 MNHNS and CDR2 SASEGT. With 6 bases clipped from V and 0 bases from J, the junction kept 2 bases outside the gene matches.

V gene TRBV29-1 combines with J gene TRBJ1-2; D not resolved. Germline assignment: CDR1 SQVTM and CDR2 ANQGSEA. V lost 3 bases to trimming and J lost 6 bases, with 14 bases between them. The CDR3 is 13 residues long. CDR3 in DNA: TGCAGCGTTGATTCTTCATGGGAAGATGGCTACACCTTC. Translated: CSVDSSWEDGYTF. Variable domain in full (rest from reference TRBV29-1 and TRBJ1-2): SAVISQKPSRDICQRGTSLTIQCQVDSQVTMMFWYRQQPGQSLTLIATANQGSEATYESGFVIDKFPISRPNLTFSTLTVSNMSPEDSSIYLCSVDSSWEDGYTFGSGTRLTVV.

V usage is TRBV29-1 and J usage is TRBJ2-7; no definite D call. Trimming took 8 bases from V and 1 from J, leaving 15 bases between them. This CDR3 comprises 13 residues. In germline, CDR1 is SQVTM, CDR2 ANQGSEA. The CDR3 spells CSTMLLGSYEQYF. The CDR3 nucleotides read TGCAGCACCATGCTCCTAGGGTCCTACGAGCAGTACTTC.

V is TRBV7-2 and J is TRBJ1-1, with D perhaps matching TRBD1 (5 bases). Germline-derived CDR1 and CDR2 are SGHTA and FQGNSA. This CDR3 has 12 amino acids. The V end lost 5 bases, the J end lost 8 bases, and 12 bases lay between the germline ends. The chain's CDR3 is CASSPGHVEAFF. CDR3 DNA sequence: TGTGCCAGCAGCCCAGGACACGTCGAAGCTTTCTTT.

The rearrangement joins TRBV2 to TRBJ2-5; the D gene is possibly TRBD2 (5 bases). The CDR3 spans 15 residues. Germline V gene data show CDR1 as SNHLY and CDR2 as FYNNEI. The V gene lost 0 bases and the J gene lost 3 bases, with 11 bases spanning the gap. CDR3 in amino acids: CASSEALSGKETQYF. The CDR3 DNA reads TGTGCCAGCAGTGAAGCGCTTTCGGGGAAAGAGACCCAGTACTTC.

The genes are TRBV14 and TRBJ2-7; no reliable D call. Germline V gene lookup returns CDR1 SGHDN and CDR2 FVKESK. Trimming left V 5 bases short and J 2 bases short, with 4 bases between. CDR3 size: 11 residues. CDR3 nucleotides: TGTGCCAGCAGCACGGCCTACGAGCAGTACTTC. Amino acids: CASSTAYEQYF.

The genes are TRBV7-8 and TRBJ2-2; D possibly corresponds to TRBD2 (6 bases). There are 16 residues in the CDR3. V dropped 3 bases and J dropped 4 bases, with 15 bases sitting between them. The germline CDR1 and CDR2 sequences are SGHVS and FQNEAQ. CDR3 sequence (DNA): TGTGCCAGCAGCTTGTCTGGCGGGACGGGCACCGGGGAGCTGTTTTTT. This codes for CASSLSGGTGTGELFF.

The gene calls are TRBV4-1 and TRBJ1-5; 8 bases are a match to TRBD1. Trimming at V came to 0 bases and at J to 7 bases, leaving 5 bases not matched to a gene. CDR1 is MGHRA, CDR2 YSYEKL, per germline. The CDR3 totals 15 residues. CDR3 sequence reads: CASSQDAGGGQPQHF. The CDR3, as DNA: TGCGCCAGCAGCCAAGATGCAGGGGGCGGGCAGCCCCAGCATTTT.

This sequence joins TRBV2 and TRBJ2-7; D gene uncertain. The V gene lost 7 bases and the J gene lost 1 base, with 8 bases spanning the gap. The germline V gene encodes CDR1 SNHLY and CDR2 FYNNEI. The CDR3 contains 12 residues. CDR3 sequence (DNA): TGTGCCAGCATCGGCGAGTCCTACGAGCAGTACTTC. It codes for CASIGESYEQYF.

This clone has a handful of counts. This specimen includes other DNA sequences encoding the same CDR3. The J gene is TRBJ2-1, the V gene TRBV28; D not certain. Germline CDR1 is MDHEN and CDR2 is SYDVKM. The ends were cut back, 6 bases at V and 3 bases at J, with 0 bases in the middle. This CDR3 has 10 amino acids. The CDR3: CASSYNEQFF. The CDR3 bases are TGTGCCAGCAGCTACAATGAGCAGTTCTTC.

This clone was seen a single time. V is TRBV7-8 and J is TRBJ1-5; D gene unclear. V was cut by 1 base and J by 8 bases, with 15 bases left in between. The germline CDR1 and CDR2 sequences are SGHVS and FQNEAQ. This CDR3 is built from 15 residues. The CDR3 sequence is CASSLDFAGSEPQHF. Here the CDR3 DNA reads TGTGCCAGCAGCTTAGATTTCGCGGGCAGCGAGCCCCAGCATTTT. Full variable domain (remainder filled in from reference TRBV7-8 and TRBJ1-5): GAGVSQSPRYKVAKRGQDVALRCDPISGHVSLFWYQQALGQGPEFLTYFQNEAQLDKSGLPSDRFFAERPEGSVSTLKIQRTQQEDSAVYLCASSLDFAGSEPQHFGDGTRLSIL.

The rearrangement links TRBV5-4 to TRBJ2-3; weak D call: TRBD2 (7 bases). V was cut by 1 base and J by 3 bases, with 12 bases left in between. The CDR3 covers 15 residues. Germline assignment: CDR1 SGHNT and CDR2 YYREEE (reference sequence). The CDR3 DNA is TGTGCCAGCAGCTTGAGGGAGGGGGTTACAGATACGCAGTATTTT. This codes for CASSLREGVTDTQYF.

The chain links TRBV9 to TRBJ2-7; D is undetermined. Deletions cut 4 bases from V and 0 bases from J, with 11 bases between. The germline CDR1 and CDR2 sequences are SGDLS and YYNGEE. CDR3 length: 14 residues. The CDR3 DNA reads TGTGCCAGCAGCTATACCGGGTCCTCCTACGAGCAGTACTTC. This sequence encodes CASSYTGSSYEQYF.

The chain links TRBV9 to TRBJ2-1; 8 bases align to TRBD2. The V segment lost 3 bases and the J segment 7 bases; nucleotides outside the gene matches: 9. The CDR3 loop spans 15 amino acids. Germline loops: CDR1 SGDLS, CDR2 YYNGEE. The CDR3 DNA reads as TGTGCCAGCAGCGCCACTAGCGGATTTTTTAATGAGCAGTTCTTC. Translated: CASSATSGFFNEQFF.

The gene calls are TRBV7-6 and TRBJ2-1; 13 bases line up with TRBD2. The V gene end was trimmed by 5 bases and the J gene end by 8 bases; junction bases not matched to a gene: 9. From germline, CDR1 is SGHVS and CDR2 FNYEAQ. The CDR3 contains 16 residues. The CDR3: CASSGRTSGSGDEQFF. For the CDR3, the DNA is TGTGCCAGCAGCGGCCGGACTAGCGGGAGTGGGGATGAGCAGTTCTTC.

The V and J genes are TRBV7-9 and TRBJ1-3, with D perhaps matching TRBD1 (5 bases). The V gene's germline CDR1 is SEHNR and CDR2 FQNEAQ (reference sequence). There are 15 residues in the CDR3. The V end was cut by 4 bases, the J end by 0 bases, with 10 bases between. The CDR3 nucleotides read TGTGCCAGCAGCTCTGGGGGGGACTCTGGAAACACCATATATTTT. Protein sequence: CASSSGGDSGNTIYF. Combining the CDR3 with reference TRBV7-9 and TRBJ1-3 gives the whole variable domain DTGVSQNPRHKITKRGQNVTFRCDPISEHNRLYWYRQTLGQGPEFLTYFQNEAQLEKSRLLSDRFSAERPKGSFSTLEIQRTEQGDSAMYLCASSSGGDSGNTIYFGEGSWLTVV.

This clone was detected only once. The rearrangement uses TRBV7-9 and TRBJ1-1, with TRBD1 matching 7 bases. Trimming cost V 6 bases and J 4 bases; bases outside gene matches: 11. Per the germline V gene, CDR1 is SEHNR and CDR2 is FQNEAQ (reference sequence). This CDR3 spans 15 amino acids. CDR3 residues: CASRSKTGPFTEAFF. The CDR3 DNA reads TGTGCCAGCAGATCTAAGACAGGGCCATTCACTGAAGCTTTCTTT.